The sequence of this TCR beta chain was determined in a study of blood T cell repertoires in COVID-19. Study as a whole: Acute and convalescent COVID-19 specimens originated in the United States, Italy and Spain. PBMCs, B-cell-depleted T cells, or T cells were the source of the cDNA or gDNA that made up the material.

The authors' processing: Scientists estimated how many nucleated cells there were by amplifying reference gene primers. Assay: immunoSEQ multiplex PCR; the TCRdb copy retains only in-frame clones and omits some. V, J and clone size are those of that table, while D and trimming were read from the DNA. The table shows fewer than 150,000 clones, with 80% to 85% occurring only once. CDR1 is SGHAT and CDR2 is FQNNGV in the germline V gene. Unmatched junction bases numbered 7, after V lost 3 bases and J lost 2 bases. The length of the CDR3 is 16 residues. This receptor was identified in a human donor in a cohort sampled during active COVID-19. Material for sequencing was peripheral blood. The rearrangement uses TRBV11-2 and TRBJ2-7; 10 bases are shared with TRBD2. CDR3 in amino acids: CASSLGSGGLTYEQYF. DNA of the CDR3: TGTGCCAGCAGCTTGGGTAGCGGGGGGCTAACCTACGAGCAGTACTTC. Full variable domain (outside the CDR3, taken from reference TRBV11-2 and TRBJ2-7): EAGVAQSPRYKIIEKRQSVAFWCNPISGHATLYWYQQILGQGPKLLIQFQNNGVVDDSQLPKDRFSAERLKGVDSTLKIQPAKLEDSAVYLCASSLGSGGLTYEQYFGPGTRLTVT.